Below are 28 T cell receptor beta chains sequenced from a single sample in a study of cytomegalovirus exposure and HLA in healthy donors. Data came from immunoSEQ multiplex PCR; TCRdb stores just in-frame clones and leaves some out. The sample holds fewer than 120,000 clones, around nine tenths seen once. The specimen was PBMCs. The receptors were sampled from a woman aged 25-40 years in good health and CMV-seropositive.

The CDR3 loop is CASSQVVGGVEQFF. The CDR3 DNA is TGCGCCAGCAGCCAAGTGGTCGGGGGGGTTGAGCAGTTCTTC. The chain is built from TRBV4-3 and TRBJ2-1; TRBD2 aligns across 8 bases. Unmatched junction bases numbered 5, after V lost 1 base and J lost 9 bases. The CDR3 covers 14 residues. Germline V CDR1 and CDR2: LGHNA, YSLEER.

In its sample, this clone was seen a few times. The V call is TRBV7-9, the J call TRBJ1-2; 10 positions match TRBD1. The J segment lost 8 bases and the V segment lost 5 bases, leaving 5 bases of the junction unmatched. This CDR3 region has 13 residues. Per the germline V gene, CDR1 is SEHNR and CDR2 is FQNEAQ (reference sequence). CDR3 sequence reads: CASSATGGRGYTF. The CDR3 nucleotides read TGTGCCAGCAGCGCGACAGGGGGCAGAGGCTACACCTTC.

This chain uses TRBV11-2 with TRBJ2-7; 9 bases are shared with TRBD1. CDR1 and CDR2 (germline): SGHAT, FQNNGV. The CDR3 spans 15 residues. Germline trimming cut 3 bases from V and 5 bases from J; bases unmatched to any gene: 8. The CDR3 DNA reads TGTGCCAGCAGCTTTTTTGGGGACAGGGTCCACGAGCAGTACTTC. Translating gives CASSFFGDRVHEQYF.

The rearrangement joins TRBV5-4 to TRBJ1-2; 10 bases match TRBD1. The CDR3 totals 14 residues. J lost 8 bases, V lost 4 bases, and 8 bases had no gene match. The germline gives CDR1 SGHNT, CDR2 YYREEE (reference sequence). The CDR3, as DNA: TGTGCCAGCAGCGGGAGGGGACAGGGGAGAGGCTACACCTTC. Protein sequence: CASSGRGQGRGYTF.

V usage is TRBV9 and J usage is TRBJ2-2; D may be TRBD2 (5 bases). CDR3 size: 14 residues. Between the trimmed V and J ends, which lost 6 bases and 3 bases, there was a span of 12 bases. Germline V CDR1 and CDR2: SGDLS, YYNGEE. CDR3 DNA: TGTGCCAGCACCGAACGGGGAGACACCGGGGAGCTGTTTTTT. This sequence encodes CASTERGDTGELFF.

This clone occurred a few times. The chain links TRBV7-2 to TRBJ2-7, with TRBD2 matching over 12 bases. Germline V gene lookup returns CDR1 SGHTA and CDR2 FQGNSA. This CDR3 spans 15 amino acids. V was pared by 5 bases and J by 4 bases, with 6 bases of the junction left unmatched. CDR3: CASSQTSGGKYEQYF. CDR3 bases: TGTGCCAGCAGCCAGACTAGCGGGGGCAAATACGAGCAGTACTTC. Looking up the rest from reference TRBV7-2 and TRBJ2-7 gives the full variable domain: GAGVSQSPSNKVTEKGKDVELRCDPISGHTALYWYRQSLGQGLEFLIYFQGNSAPDKSGLPSDRFSAERTGGSVSTLTIQRTQQEDSAVYLCASSQTSGGKYEQYFGPGTRLTVT.

This sequence joins TRBV11-2 and TRBJ2-3; no clear D. CDR3 length equals 12 residues. The germline V gene has CDR1 SGHAT and CDR2 FQNNGV. V lost 5 bases and J lost 0, with 3 bases in between. The CDR3 bases are TGTGCCAGCAGCCCAAGCACAGATACGCAGTATTTT. Its protein is CASSPSTDTQYF. Combining the CDR3 with reference TRBV11-2 and TRBJ2-3 gives the whole variable domain EAGVAQSPRYKIIEKRQSVAFWCNPISGHATLYWYQQILGQGPKLLIQFQNNGVVDDSQLPKDRFSAERLKGVDSTLKIQPAKLEDSAVYLCASSPSTDTQYFGPGTRLTVL.

This clone appeared a single time. CDR3 sequence (DNA): TGTGCCTGGAGCCCTGGGACACTTAACTATGGCTACACCTTC. As protein: CAWSPGTLNYGYTF. The chain links TRBV30 to TRBJ1-2; possible D gene TRBD1, 6 bases. This CDR3 region has 14 residues. Germline assignment: CDR1 GTSNPN and CDR2 SVGIG (reference sequence). The ends were cut back, 3 bases at V and 1 base at J, with 12 bases in the middle.

The rearrangement links TRBV9 to TRBJ2-1, with 10 bases fitting TRBD1. There are 16 residues in the CDR3. The ends lost 4 bases at V and 4 bases at J; junction bases unmatched: 8. Germline lookup yields CDR1 SGDLS and CDR2 YYNGEE. CDR3 in DNA: TGTGCCAGCAGCCCCCGGGACAGGGGTACATACAATGAGCAGTTCTTC. Translation: CASSPRDRGTYNEQFF.

V is TRBV7-2 and J is TRBJ2-6, with a possible D match to TRBD1 (6 bases). V shed 3 bases and J shed 2 bases, with 14 bases lying between them. The CDR3 runs to 17 residues. Looked up from germline, CDR1 is SGHTA and CDR2 is FQGNSA. In DNA, the CDR3 is TGTGCCAGCAGCTTGAGGGGGAGCAGCGCTGGGGCCAACGTCCTGACTTTC. This encodes CASSLRGSSAGANVLTF.

The chain recombines TRBV10-3 with TRBJ2-7; TRBD1 might be the D (6 bases). Germline V lookup: CDR1 ENHRY, CDR2 SYGVKD. The CDR3 runs to 14 residues. Trimming left V 4 bases short and J 3 bases short, with 13 bases between. The CDR3 coding sequence is TGTGCCATCAGTGGACAGGCAGGGCTCTACGAGCAGTACTTC. Translated, it gives CAISGQAGLYEQYF.

This rearrangement joins TRBV4-1 to TRBJ1-5, with 10 positions matching TRBD1. Trimming took 3 bases from V and 5 from J; bases not matched to a gene: 7. This CDR3 has 16 amino acids. Germline assignment: CDR1 MGHRA and CDR2 YSYEKL. The CDR3 region is CASSHTRDRGHQPQHF. In DNA, the CDR3 is TGCGCCAGCAGCCACACCCGGGACAGGGGTCATCAGCCCCAGCATTTT.

The CDR3 sequence is CASSFSNLDNEQFF. Written as DNA, the CDR3 is TGTGCCAGCAGCTTTAGTAATTTGGACAATGAGCAGTTCTTC. The chain recombines TRBV11-3 with TRBJ2-1; D uncertain. This CDR3 has 14 amino acids. CDR1 and CDR2 from the germline V gene are SGHNT and YENEEA. The V end was cut by 3 bases, the J end by 5 bases, with 11 bases between.

This sequence joins TRBV9 and TRBJ2-1, with 9 bases lining up with TRBD2. The CDR3 covers 14 residues. V lost 3 bases, J lost 9 bases, and 7 bases stayed unmatched. Looked up from germline, CDR1 is SGDLS and CDR2 is YYNGEE. The CDR3 sequence is CASSGPGLAFEQFF. The CDR3 region has the DNA TGTGCCAGCAGCGGGCCGGGACTAGCCTTTGAGCAGTTCTTC.

The J gene is TRBJ1-3, the V gene TRBV11-3; D not resolved. The ends were cut back, 0 bases at V and 6 bases at J, with 9 bases in the middle. From germline, CDR1 is SGHNT and CDR2 YENEEA. The CDR3 sequence is 14 residues long. CDR3 amino acids: CASSLDPGINTIYF. The CDR3 DNA reads TGTGCCAGCAGCTTAGATCCAGGTATAAACACCATATATTTT.

This clone was found a few times. This chain connects TRBV18 to TRBJ1-1, with 7 bases aligning to TRBD1. After removal of 4 bases from V and 10 bases from J, the junction contained 12 bases not matched to a gene. This CDR3 contains 14 residues. Germline CDR1 reads KGHSH; CDR2 reads LQKENI. CDR3 sequence (DNA): TGTGCCAGCTCACGAGACAGGGAGACGATGGCAGCTTTCTTT. Translated: CASSRDRETMAAFF.

The genes are TRBV19 and TRBJ1-5; 8 bases agree with TRBD1. V lost 5 bases to trimming and J lost 0 bases; unmatched junction nucleotides: 9. Germline V lookup: CDR1 LNHDA, CDR2 SQIVND (reference sequence). This CDR3 has 17 residues. CDR3 sequence: CASSSGGSGNSNQPQHF. CDR3 bases: TGTGCCAGTAGTTCAGGGGGCTCGGGCAATAGCAATCAGCCCCAGCATTTT.

The rearrangement joins TRBV21-1 to TRBJ2-1; the table's D call, TRBD2, was not checked against the DNA. TRBV21-1 is a listed pseudogene. The CDR3 is 12 amino acids. The CDR3 DNA reads as TGTGCCAGCAGCCCCATAACGGGAGAGGAGTTCTTC. The encoded protein is CASSPITGEEFF.

The V and J genes are TRBV5-1 and TRBJ2-1; 11 bases agree with TRBD2. V trimming: 0 bases; J trimming: 4 bases; junction bases outside the gene matches: 3. The CDR3 has 16 residues. The germline gives CDR1 SGHRS, CDR2 YFSETQ. The CDR3: CASSLVASGGYNEQFF. The CDR3, as DNA: TGCGCCAGCAGCTTGGTGGCTAGCGGGGGGTACAATGAGCAGTTCTTC. Together with reference TRBV5-1 and TRBJ2-1, the CDR3 gives the full variable domain: KAGVTQTPRYLIKTRGQQVTLSCSPISGHRSVSWYQQTPGQGLQFLFEYFSETQRNKGNFPGRFSGRQFSNSRSEMNVSTLELGDSALYLCASSLVASGGYNEQFFGPGTRLTVL.

The V and J genes are TRBV5-1 and TRBJ2-2; D possibly corresponds to TRBD2 (6 bases). Germline V CDR1 and CDR2: SGHRS, YFSETQ. V was cut by 6 bases and J by 0 bases, with 15 bases left in between. The CDR3 totals 16 residues. Written as DNA, the CDR3 is TGCGCCAGCACCGACCTGGGCGGGGCGAACACCGGGGAGCTGTTTTTT. Its protein is CASTDLGGANTGELFF.

This chain joins TRBV29-1 and TRBJ1-2, with D tentatively TRBD1 (6 bases). V lost 3 bases, J lost 3 bases, and 11 bases lay in between. This CDR3 region has 13 residues. From germline, CDR1 is SQVTM and CDR2 ANQGSEA. Here the CDR3 reads CSVDGGRDYGYTF. CDR3 in DNA: TGCAGCGTTGATGGGGGCAGGGACTATGGCTACACCTTC.

J is TRBJ2-2 and V is TRBV2; 9 bases map to TRBD1. V shed 6 bases, J shed 4 bases, and the junction held 6 bases outside the gene matches. The CDR3 runs to 15 residues. The V gene's germline CDR1 is SNHLY and CDR2 FYNNEI. For the CDR3, the DNA is TGTGCCAGCAGCGAGGACAGGGGTGGCACCGGGGAGCTGTTTTTT. Its protein product is CASSEDRGGTGELFF.

The chain carries TRBV5-5 and TRBJ2-7; weak D call: TRBD1 (6 bases). Germline-derived CDR1 and CDR2 are SGHKS and YYEKEE (reference sequence). Trimming stripped 4 bases from V and 0 bases from J, with 14 bases between. This CDR3 spans 15 amino acids. The CDR3 nucleotides read TGTGCCAGCAGCGTCTCGGACAGCTACTCCTACGAGCAGTACTTC. As protein: CASSVSDSYSYEQYF.

This chain connects TRBV4-3 to TRBJ2-2; 9 bases are shared with TRBD1. The CDR3 runs to 16 residues. From germline, CDR1 is LGHNA and CDR2 YSLEER. V trimming: 1 base; J trimming: 6 bases; junction bases outside the gene matches: 6. CDR3 residues: CASSQAWGQGAGELFF. As DNA, the CDR3 is TGCGCCAGCAGCCAAGCCTGGGGACAGGGTGCCGGGGAGCTGTTTTTT.

The chain recombines TRBV30 with TRBJ2-2; D remains unclear. The V end lost 8 bases, the J end lost 2 bases, and 12 bases lay between the germline ends. Germline CDR1 and CDR2: GTSNPN and SVGIG (reference sequence). The CDR3 runs to 13 residues. The CDR3 sequence: CARQPGNTGELFF. The DNA for the CDR3 is TGTGCCAGACAACCCGGAAACACCGGGGAGCTGTTTTTT.

Details on this clone: Mismatch with germline at one junction end may stem from a read error. V and J are TRBV9 and TRBJ2-5; D perhaps matches TRBD1 (8 bases). CDR1 and CDR2 from the germline V gene are SGDLS and YYNGEE. The CDR3 extends over 16 amino acids. CDR3 sequence reads: CASGVTGDYHQETQYF. DNA of the CDR3: TGTGCCAGCGGCGTGACAGGGGACTACCACCAAGAGACCCAGTACTTC.

The CDR3 here is CASSQGEYYNEQFF. CDR3 coding DNA: TGCGCCAGCAGCCAAGGCGAATACTACAATGAGCAGTTCTTC. The V call is TRBV4-3, the J call TRBJ2-1; D uncertain. The CDR3 is 14 residues long. CDR1 and CDR2 from the germline V gene are LGHNA and YSLEER. V lost 1 base, J lost 3 bases, and 7 bases lay in between.

This clone was counted once. CDR3 in amino acids: CASSLKRTSQETQYF. The CDR3 nucleotides read TGTGCCAGCAGCTTGAAAAGGACTAGCCAAGAGACCCAGTACTTC. This chain uses TRBV5-4 with TRBJ2-5; 7 nucleotides align to TRBD2. The CDR3 contains 15 residues. J gave up 1 base and V 1 base, and 4 bases lay outside the gene matches. The V gene's germline CDR1 is SGHNT and CDR2 YYREEE (reference sequence).